The 9 T cell receptor beta chains below come from one sample, sequenced in a study. TCRdb fed the RT-PCR reads into MiXCR, producing one record per CDR3 protein. This table holds approximately 720,000 distinct CDR3 sequences, more than 13% found once. Sequencing used memory CD4+ T cells from blood. The receptors were sampled from a female donor in good health, serving as a healthy control.

This clonotype was detected ten times or more. The J gene is TRBJ1-3, the V gene TRBV20-1; possible D gene TRBD1, 5 bases. Trimming removed 6 bases at V and 0 bases at J, with 15 bases between. Germline values: CDR1 DFQATT, CDR2 SNEGSKA (reference sequence). The CDR3 has 15 amino acids. The CDR3 protein is CSALHGAGSGNTIYF. The CDR3 DNA reads TGCAGTGCACTTCATGGGGCGGGCTCTGGAAACACCATATATTTT.

The chain is built from TRBV7-9 and TRBJ1-1; D unresolved. CDR3 size: 13 residues. The V gene lost 4 bases and the J gene lost 5 bases, with 11 bases spanning the gap. Germline CDR1 SEHNR, CDR2 FQNEAQ (reference sequence). CDR3 nucleotide sequence: TGTGCCAGCAGCTCGAACGTCGCTACTGAAGCTTTCTTT. Its translation: CASSSNVATEAFF.

This clonotype was detected a few times. V is TRBV7-9 and J is TRBJ2-5; TRBD2 aligns across 7 bases. The CDR3 contains 15 residues. J gave up 4 bases and V 0 bases, and 5 bases lay outside the gene matches. The V gene's germline CDR1 is SEHNR and CDR2 FQNEAQ (reference sequence). CDR3 coding DNA: TGTGCCAGCAGCTTAGCGGAAGGGAGGGGAGAGACCCAGTACTTC. This translates into CASSLAEGRGETQYF.

The chain has TRBV5-1 and TRBJ2-5; 7 positions agree with TRBD2. The CDR3 runs to 15 residues. The germline gives CDR1 SGHRS, CDR2 YFSETQ. The V and J ends lost 1 base and 5 bases, in that order; junction bases with no gene match: 8. The CDR3 DNA is TGCGCCAGCAGCTTGAATGGGGGGGGAGGTGAGACCCAGTACTTC. It specifies CASSLNGGGGETQYF.

This clonotype has only a few counts. This chain uses TRBV5-8 with TRBJ2-2, with a weak D call TRBD1 (6 bases). CDR1 and CDR2 (germline): SGHTS, YDEGEE. Between the trimmed V and J ends, which lost 5 bases and 2 bases, there was a span of 13 bases. This CDR3 comprises 15 residues. This CDR3 reads CASRPGTINTGELFF. CDR3 DNA sequence: TGTGCCAGCAGACCCGGGACAATAAACACCGGGGAGCTGTTTTTT.

This clonotype was seen many times. The chain links TRBV5-6 to TRBJ2-5, with no clear D. Germline values: CDR1 SGHDT, CDR2 YYEEEE. The length of the CDR3 is 13 residues. V gave up 3 bases and J gave up 3 bases, with 9 bases separating them. The CDR3 spells CASSWGRKETQYF. The CDR3 DNA reads TGTGCCAGCAGCTGGGGTCGTAAAGAGACCCAGTACTTC. Full variable domain (rest looked up from reference TRBV5-6 and TRBJ2-5): DAGVTQSPTHLIKTRGQQVTLRCSPKSGHDTVSWYQQALGQGPQFIFQYYEEEERQRGNFPDRFSGHQFPNYSSELNVNALLLGDSALYLCASSWGRKETQYFGPGTRLLVL.

This clonotype showed up many times. The chain carries TRBV20-1 and TRBJ1-4; the D gene is possibly TRBD1 (5 bases). V shed 5 bases and J shed 4 bases, with 11 bases lying between them. This CDR3 is 13 amino acids long. From germline, CDR1 is DFQATT and CDR2 SNEGSKA (reference sequence). The CDR3 coding sequence is TGCAGTGCTCGGGACTGGGATAATGAAAAACTGTTTTTT. As protein: CSARDWDNEKLFF.

The chain is built from TRBV3-1 and TRBJ2-1, with TRBD1 matching 7 bases. The trim removed 3 bases at V and 5 bases at J, leaving 16 bases unmatched. This CDR3 spans 18 amino acids. The germline V gene encodes CDR1 LGHDT and CDR2 YNNKEL (reference sequence). The CDR3: CASSHRGQALPSHNEQFF. The CDR3 DNA reads as TGTGCCAGCAGCCATCGCGGACAGGCACTACCCTCGCACAATGAGCAGTTCTTC.

This sequence joins TRBV12-5 and TRBJ2-1, with 7 bases identical to TRBD2. The CDR3 has 14 residues. With V trimmed by 4 bases and J by 8 bases, 8 bases remained unmatched. CDR1 and CDR2 (germline): LGHNT, FRNRAP. CDR3 in amino acids: CASGSRWGGDEQFF. The DNA for the CDR3 is TGTGCTAGTGGTTCCCGTTGGGGGGGTGATGAGCAGTTCTTC.